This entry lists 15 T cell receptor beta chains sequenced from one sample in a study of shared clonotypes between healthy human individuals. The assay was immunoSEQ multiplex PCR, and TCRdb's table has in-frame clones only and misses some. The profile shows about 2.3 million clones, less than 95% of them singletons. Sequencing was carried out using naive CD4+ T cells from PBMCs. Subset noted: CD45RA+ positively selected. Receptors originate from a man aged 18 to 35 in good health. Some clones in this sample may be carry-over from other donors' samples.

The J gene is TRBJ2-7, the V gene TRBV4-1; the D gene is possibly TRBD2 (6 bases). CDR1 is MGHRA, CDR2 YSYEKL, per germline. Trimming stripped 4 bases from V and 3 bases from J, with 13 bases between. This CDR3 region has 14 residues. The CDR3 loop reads CASSPLGGVYEQYF. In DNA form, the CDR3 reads TGCGCCAGCAGCCCTTTAGGAGGGGTCTACGAGCAGTACTTC.

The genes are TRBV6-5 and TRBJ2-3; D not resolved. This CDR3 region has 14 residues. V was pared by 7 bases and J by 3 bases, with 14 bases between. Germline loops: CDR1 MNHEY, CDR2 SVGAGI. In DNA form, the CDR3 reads TGTGCCAGCACCCAACGGAGTGGGACAGATACGCAGTATTTT. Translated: CASTQRSGTDTQYF.

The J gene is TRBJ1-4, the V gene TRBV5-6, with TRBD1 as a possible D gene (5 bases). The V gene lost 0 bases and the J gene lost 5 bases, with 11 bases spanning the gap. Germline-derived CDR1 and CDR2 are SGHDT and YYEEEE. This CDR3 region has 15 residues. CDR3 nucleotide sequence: TGTGCCAGCAGCTTGGAGGGGCGTGGGAATGAAAAACTGTTTTTT. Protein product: CASSLEGRGNEKLFF.

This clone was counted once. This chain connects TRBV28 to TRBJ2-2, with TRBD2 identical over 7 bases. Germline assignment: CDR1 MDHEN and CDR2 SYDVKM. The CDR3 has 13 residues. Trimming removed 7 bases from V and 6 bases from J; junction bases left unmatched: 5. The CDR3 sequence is CASIGGGAGELFF. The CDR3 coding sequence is TGTGCCAGCATCGGGGGAGGGGCCGGGGAGCTGTTTTTT. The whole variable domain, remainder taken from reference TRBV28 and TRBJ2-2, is DVKVTQSSRYLVKRTGEKVFLECVQDMDHENMFWYRQDPGLGLRLIYFSYDVKMKEKGDIPEGYSVSREKKERFSLILESASTNQTSMYLCASIGGGAGELFFGEGSRLTVL.

The CDR3 is CASSPGYGNEQYF. In DNA, the CDR3 is TGTGCCAGTAGCCCAGGGTATGGTAACGAGCAGTACTTC. The V gene is TRBV19, the J gene TRBJ2-7; D might be TRBD1 (5 bases). The length of the CDR3 is 13 residues. The ends were cut back, 6 bases at V and 5 bases at J, with 14 bases in the middle. Per germline, CDR1 LNHDA and CDR2 SQIVND (reference sequence).

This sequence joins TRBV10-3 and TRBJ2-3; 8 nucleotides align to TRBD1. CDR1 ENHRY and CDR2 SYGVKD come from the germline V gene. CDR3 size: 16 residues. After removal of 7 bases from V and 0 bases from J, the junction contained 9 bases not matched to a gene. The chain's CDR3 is CAINSDRGRSTDTQYF. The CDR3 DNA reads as TGTGCCATCAACTCTGACAGGGGCCGGAGCACAGATACGCAGTATTTT.

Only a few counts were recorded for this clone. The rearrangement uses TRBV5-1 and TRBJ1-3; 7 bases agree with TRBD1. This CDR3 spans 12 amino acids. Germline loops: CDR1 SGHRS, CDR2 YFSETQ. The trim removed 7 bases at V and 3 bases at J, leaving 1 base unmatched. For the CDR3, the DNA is TGCGCCAGCGGACAGGATGGAAACACCATATATTTT. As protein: CASGQDGNTIYF.

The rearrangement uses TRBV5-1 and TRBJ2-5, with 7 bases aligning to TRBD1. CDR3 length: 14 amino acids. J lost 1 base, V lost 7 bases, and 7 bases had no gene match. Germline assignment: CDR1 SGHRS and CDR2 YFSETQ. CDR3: CASRTGGRQETQYF. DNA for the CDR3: TGCGCCAGCCGGACAGGAGGTCGCCAAGAGACCCAGTACTTC.

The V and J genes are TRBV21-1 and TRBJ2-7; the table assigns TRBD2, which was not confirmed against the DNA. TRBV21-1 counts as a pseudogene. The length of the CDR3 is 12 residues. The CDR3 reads CASNQEFYEQYF. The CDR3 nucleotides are TGTGCCAGCAACCAAGAGTTCTACGAGCAGTACTTC.

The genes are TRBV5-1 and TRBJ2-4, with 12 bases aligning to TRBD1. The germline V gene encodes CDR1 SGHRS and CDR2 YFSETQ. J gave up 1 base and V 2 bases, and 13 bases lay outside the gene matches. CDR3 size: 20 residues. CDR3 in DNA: TGCGCCAGCAGCTTTCGAACCGGGACAGGGGGCGATGGGGCCAAAAACATTCAGTACTTC. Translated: CASSFRTGTGGDGAKNIQYF.

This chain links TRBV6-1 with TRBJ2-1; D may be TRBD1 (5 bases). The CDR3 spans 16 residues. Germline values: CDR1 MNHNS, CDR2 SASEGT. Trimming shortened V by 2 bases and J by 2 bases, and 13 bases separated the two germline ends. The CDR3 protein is CASSENVAGPYNEQFF. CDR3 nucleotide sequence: TGTGCCAGCAGTGAAAACGTTGCAGGGCCCTACAATGAGCAGTTCTTC.

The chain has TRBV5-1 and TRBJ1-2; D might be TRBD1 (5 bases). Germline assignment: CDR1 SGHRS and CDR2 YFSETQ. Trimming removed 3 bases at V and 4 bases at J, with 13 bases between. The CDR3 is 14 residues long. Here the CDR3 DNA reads TGCGCCAGCAGCTCAGGGACCCTCGGCTATGGCTACACCTTC. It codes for CASSSGTLGYGYTF.

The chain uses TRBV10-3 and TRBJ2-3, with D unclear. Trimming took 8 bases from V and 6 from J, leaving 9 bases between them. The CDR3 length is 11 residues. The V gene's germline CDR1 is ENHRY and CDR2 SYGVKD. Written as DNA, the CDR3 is TGTGCCATCGGCGCCCTCGATACGCAGTATTTT. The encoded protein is CAIGALDTQYF.

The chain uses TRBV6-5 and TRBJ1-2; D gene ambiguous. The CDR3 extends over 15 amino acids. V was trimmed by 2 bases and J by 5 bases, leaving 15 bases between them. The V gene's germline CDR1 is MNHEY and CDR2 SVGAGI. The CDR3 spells CASSYASWGTYGYTF. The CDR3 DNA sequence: TGTGCCAGCAGTTACGCCTCGTGGGGAACTTATGGCTACACCTTC.

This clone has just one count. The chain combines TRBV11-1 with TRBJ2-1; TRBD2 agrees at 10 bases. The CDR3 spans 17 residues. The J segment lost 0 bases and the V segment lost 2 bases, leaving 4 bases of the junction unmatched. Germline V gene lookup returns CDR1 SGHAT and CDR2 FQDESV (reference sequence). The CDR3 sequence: CASSLTSSGSSYNEQFF. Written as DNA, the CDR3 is TGTGCCAGCAGCTTAACGTCTAGCGGGAGCTCCTACAATGAGCAGTTCTTC.